This TCR beta chain was obtained from a study of blood T cell repertoires in COVID-19. In the study overall: Specimens from acute and convalescent COVID-19 originated in the United States, Italy and Spain. From T cells, B-cell-depleted T cells, or PBMCs came the material, which was cDNA or gDNA.

Per the authors' pipeline: Counts of nucleated cells, estimated from reference gene primer amplification, were obtained. Generated by immunoSEQ multiplex PCR, the TCRdb table keeps only in-frame clones and is missing some. V, J and clone size reflect that table, while D and trimming were determined from the DNA. Here the sample spans a few hundred thousand clones, 84% being singletons. Seattle's enrolled individuals joined amid active infection and were then monitored longitudinally. V lost 2 bases and J lost 5; bases outside the gene matches: 6. CDR3 length: 16 amino acids. Germline assignment: CDR1 MNHEY and CDR2 SMNVEV (reference sequence).

This sequence joins TRBV27 and TRBJ2-2, with 9 positions matching TRBD1. Sequenced material: peripheral blood. The sequence came from a woman of 80 years or more with COVID-19, enrolled during active disease. Here the CDR3 DNA reads TGTGCCAGCAGTTTAGTACAGGGGGCTTTGACCGGGGAGCTGTTTTTT. Protein: CASSLVQGALTGELFF.